A single sample is the source of the 15 T cell receptor beta chains below, sequenced in a study of blood T cell repertoires in COVID-19. Generated by immunoSEQ multiplex PCR, the TCRdb table keeps only in-frame clones and is missing some. The sample holds hundreds of thousands of clones, around 89% seen once. The specimen sequenced was peripheral blood. The receptors originated from a woman aged 40 to 55 with COVID-19, enrolled during active disease.

This clone has just one count. V usage is TRBV7-2 and J usage is TRBJ1-2, with TRBD1 as a possible D gene (5 bases). Germline CDR1 and CDR2: SGHTA and FQGNSA. The V and J ends lost 7 bases and 2 bases respectively, with 8 bases between them. The CDR3 loop spans 12 amino acids. The DNA for the CDR3 is TGTGCCAGCACAGGGCAGAACTATGGCTACACCTTC. The encoded protein is CASTGQNYGYTF.

This chain links TRBV2 with TRBJ2-3, with 15 bases aligning to TRBD2. V lost 8 bases to trimming and J lost 4 bases; unmatched junction nucleotides: 4. CDR1 and CDR2 (germline): SNHLY, FYNNEI. This CDR3 contains 15 residues. In DNA form, the CDR3 reads TGTGCCAGCGGGGGACTAGCGGGAGGAGCAGATACGCAGTATTTT. Amino acid sequence: CASGGLAGGADTQYF.

J is TRBJ2-1 and V is TRBV18, with a weak D call TRBD2 (6 bases). The CDR3 has 14 residues. CDR1 and CDR2 (germline): KGHSH, LQKENI. V was pared by 2 bases and J by 6 bases, with 11 bases between. The CDR3 spells CASSPWRDSNEQFF. The CDR3 DNA follows: TGTGCCAGCTCACCATGGAGGGATAGCAATGAGCAGTTCTTC.

This chain connects TRBV5-8 to TRBJ2-7, with TRBD1 as a possible D gene (5 bases). Germline CDR1 SGHTS, CDR2 YDEGEE. The CDR3 runs to 13 residues. V dropped 1 base and J dropped 3 bases, with 8 bases sitting between them. Here the CDR3 DNA reads TGTGCCAGCAGCTTGTACAGGTTCTACGAGCAGTACTTC. Translation: CASSLYRFYEQYF.

As DNA, the CDR3 is TGCGCCAGCAGCTTGACCGGGACTTCTGGCTACACCTTC. Amino acids: CASSLTGTSGYTF. The chain joins TRBV5-1 to TRBJ1-2, with a possible D match to TRBD1 (5 bases). This CDR3 has 13 residues. V was clipped by 1 base and J by 7 bases, with 11 bases between them. CDR1 and CDR2 (germline): SGHRS, YFSETQ.

This clone was seen just once. This chain joins TRBV30 and TRBJ1-5; tentatively, D is TRBD1 (5 bases). The CDR3 consists of 14 residues. Looked up from germline, CDR1 is GTSNPN and CDR2 is SVGIG (reference sequence). The V and J ends lost 7 bases and 1 base respectively, with 14 bases between them. The CDR3: CALTQDASNQPQHF. The CDR3 bases are TGTGCCTTAACACAGGATGCGAGCAATCAGCCCCAGCATTTT.

This chain joins TRBV28 and TRBJ2-5; 10 positions agree with TRBD2. The germline CDR1 and CDR2 sequences are MDHEN and SYDVKM. This CDR3 has 17 amino acids. With V trimmed by 2 bases and J by 3 bases, 9 bases remained unmatched. Written as DNA, the CDR3 is TGTGCCAGCAGTTTACCCCCCATTGGGACTAGCGAAGAGACCCAGTACTTC. Its protein is CASSLPPIGTSEETQYF.

A word on this clone: At one end, the junction sequence differs from germline, possibly due to a read error. The chain joins TRBV7-2 to TRBJ2-3; 11 bases agree with TRBD2. The CDR3 is 15 amino acids. Germline V lookup: CDR1 SGHTA, CDR2 FQGNSA. The CDR3 loop reads CASSVAGGPADTQYF. The CDR3 region has the DNA TGTGCCAGCAGCGTAGCGGGGGGGCCCGCAGATACGCAGTATTTT.

Points on this clone: Additional DNA sequences in this sample encode the identical CDR3. The CDR3 DNA is TGCGCCAGCAGCTTGGGGACTAGCGGAACCTACGAGCAGTACTTC. Protein sequence: CASSLGTSGTYEQYF. The chain carries TRBV5-1 and TRBJ2-7; 10 bases align to TRBD2. After removal of 0 bases from V and 2 bases from J, the junction contained 2 bases not matched to a gene. The CDR3 is 15 residues long. Per the germline V gene, CDR1 is SGHRS and CDR2 is YFSETQ.

This chain links TRBV7-3 with TRBJ1-1; 8 bases agree with TRBD1. Per the germline V gene, CDR1 is SGHTA and CDR2 is FQGTGA. The CDR3 loop spans 15 amino acids. Germline trimming cut 5 bases from V and 1 base from J; bases unmatched to any gene: 6. Here the CDR3 DNA reads TGTGCCAGCAGCCCCGGACAGGGATCGAACACTGAAGCTTTCTTT. Its protein is CASSPGQGSNTEAFF. Together with reference TRBV7-3 and TRBJ1-1, the CDR3 gives the full variable domain: GAGVSQTPSNKVTEKGKYVELRCDPISGHTALYWYRQSLGQGPEFLIYFQGTGAADDSGLPNDRFFAVRPEGSVSTLKIQRTERGDSAVYLCASSPGQGSNTEAFFGQGTRLTVV.

The chain is built from TRBV3-1 (or the pseudogene TRBV3-2) and TRBJ1-2, with 9 bases identical to TRBD1. Trimming cost V 5 bases and J 7 bases; bases outside gene matches: 5. CDR1 LGHDT and CDR2 YNNKEL come from the germline V gene (reference sequence). This CDR3 comprises 13 residues. The CDR3 protein is CASSAQGAGGYTF. The CDR3 DNA reads TGTGCCAGCAGCGCACAGGGGGCGGGTGGCTACACCTTC.

This clone was seen a handful of times. Within the sample, other DNA sequences also encode this same CDR3. CDR3 nucleotide sequence: TGTGCCAGCAGCTTAGATCCAGTAACTGGAAACACCATATATTTT. Translated, it gives CASSLDPVTGNTIYF. The rearrangement links TRBV11-2 to TRBJ1-3; no reliable D call. The CDR3 spans 15 residues. V was trimmed by 0 bases and J by 2 bases, leaving 8 bases between them. Germline V gene data show CDR1 as SGHAT and CDR2 as FQNNGV. The variable domain in full, completed from reference TRBV11-2 and TRBJ1-3, reads EAGVAQSPRYKIIEKRQSVAFWCNPISGHATLYWYQQILGQGPKLLIQFQNNGVVDDSQLPKDRFSAERLKGVDSTLKIQPAKLEDSAVYLCASSLDPVTGNTIYFGEGSWLTVV.

The chain employs TRBV2 and TRBJ2-3; TRBD2 matches 14 bases. With 7 bases clipped from V and 2 bases from J, the junction kept 5 bases outside the gene matches. This CDR3 has 16 amino acids. Germline loops: CDR1 SNHLY, CDR2 FYNNEI. CDR3 DNA sequence: TGTGCCAGCATAGGACTAGCGGGGGGTTCCACAGATACGCAGTATTTT. Amino acids: CASIGLAGGSTDTQYF.

This clone appeared a single time. V usage is TRBV20-1 and J usage is TRBJ2-5; a weak D match, TRBD1 (5 bases). Trimming took off 5 bases at V and 7 bases at J, with 11 bases between the two ends. The CDR3 totals 11 residues. Germline V gene sequence: CDR1 DFQATT, CDR2 SNEGSKA (reference sequence). The CDR3 coding sequence is TGCAGTGCTGCCTCCCAGGGGACCCAGTACTTC. Translating it yields CSAASQGTQYF.

V is TRBV6-2 or TRBV6-3 and J is TRBJ2-1; no definite D call. The V end lost 5 bases, the J end lost 4 bases, and 6 bases lay between the germline ends. This CDR3 is 12 amino acids long. The V gene's germline CDR1 is MNHEY and CDR2 SVGEGT. The CDR3 loop is CASSPEYNEQFF. The DNA for the CDR3 is TGTGCCAGCAGTCCAGAATACAATGAGCAGTTCTTC.